This T cell receptor (beta chain) was found in a study of blood T cell repertoires in COVID-19. For the study at large: Samples representing acute and convalescent COVID-19 were sourced from the United States, Italy and Spain.

Individuals aged roughly 18 to 95 years were recruited from roughly 23 US areas. Trimming left V 5 bases short and J 5 bases short, with 12 bases between. Germline lookup yields CDR1 SGHTA and CDR2 FQGTGA. This CDR3 comprises 13 residues. Study processing details: Nucleated cell number was recorded as an estimate derived from reference gene primer amplification. TCRdb keeps only in-frame clones here, not all; method: immunoSEQ multiplex PCR. V and J calls and clone size are given by that table; D and trimming were obtained from the DNA. Among some 260,000 clones listed, about nine tenths were seen once.

The clonotype originates from a woman aged 25 to 39 with acute COVID-19. The chain employs TRBV7-3 and TRBJ2-5; D is undetermined. Material: PBMCs or T cells enriched from blood (not recorded which). The CDR3 nucleotides read TGTGCCAGCAGCCTGTTCCCAGCGGAGACCCAGTACTTC. Protein: CASSLFPAETQYF.